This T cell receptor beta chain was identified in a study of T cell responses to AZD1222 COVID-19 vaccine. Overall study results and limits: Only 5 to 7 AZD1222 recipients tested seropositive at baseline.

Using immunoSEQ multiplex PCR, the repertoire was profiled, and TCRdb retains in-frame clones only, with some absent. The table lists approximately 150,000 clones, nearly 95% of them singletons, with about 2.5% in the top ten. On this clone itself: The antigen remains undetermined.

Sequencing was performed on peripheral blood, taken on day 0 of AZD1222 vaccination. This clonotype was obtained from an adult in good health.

The CDR3 sequence: CASTPGGQETQYF. The CDR3 DNA reads TGCGCCAGCACCCCGGGGGGCCAAGAGACCCAGTACTTC. The chain links TRBV10-2 to TRBJ2-5, with 7 bases lining up with TRBD2. Trimming at V came to 7 bases and at J to 1 base, leaving 3 bases not matched to a gene. The CDR3 covers 13 residues. CDR1 WSHSY and CDR2 SAAADI come from the germline V gene.